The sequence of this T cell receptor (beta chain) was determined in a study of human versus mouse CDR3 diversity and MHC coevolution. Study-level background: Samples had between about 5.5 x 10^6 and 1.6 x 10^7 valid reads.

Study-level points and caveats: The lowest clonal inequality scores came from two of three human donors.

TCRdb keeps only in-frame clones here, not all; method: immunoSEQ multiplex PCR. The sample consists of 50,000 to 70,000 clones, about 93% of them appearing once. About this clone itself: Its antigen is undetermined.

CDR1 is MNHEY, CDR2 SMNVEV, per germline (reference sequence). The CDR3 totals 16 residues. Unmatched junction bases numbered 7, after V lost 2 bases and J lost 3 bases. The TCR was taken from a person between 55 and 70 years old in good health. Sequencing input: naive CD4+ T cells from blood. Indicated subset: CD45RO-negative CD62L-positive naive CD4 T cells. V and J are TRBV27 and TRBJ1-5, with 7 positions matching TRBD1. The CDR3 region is CASSLRRDSDNQPQHF. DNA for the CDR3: TGTGCCAGCAGTTTAAGGCGGGACAGCGACAATCAGCCCCAGCATTTT.